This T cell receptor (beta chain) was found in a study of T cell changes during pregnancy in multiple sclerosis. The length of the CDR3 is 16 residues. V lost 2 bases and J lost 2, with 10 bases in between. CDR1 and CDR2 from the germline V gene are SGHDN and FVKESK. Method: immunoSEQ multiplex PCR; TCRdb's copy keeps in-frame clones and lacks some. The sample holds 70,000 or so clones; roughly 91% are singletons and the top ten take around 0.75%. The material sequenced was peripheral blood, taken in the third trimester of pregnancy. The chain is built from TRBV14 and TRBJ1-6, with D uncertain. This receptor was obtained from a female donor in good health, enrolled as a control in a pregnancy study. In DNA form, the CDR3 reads TGTGCCAGCAGCCAATTTAACAGTCCCTATAATTCACCCCTCCACTTT. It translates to CASSQFNSPYNSPLHF.